Below, 4 T cell receptor beta chains from the same sample are listed, as sequenced in a study of CD8+CD57+ T cells in acquired aplastic anemia. The template for TCR beta VDJ and CDR3 sequence profiling was genomic DNA. TCRdb independently ran MiXCR on the reads; one entry per CDR3 protein. The repertoire holds hundreds of thousands of distinct CDR3 sequences, 55% to 75% seen once, with 3% to 4.5% in the top ten. The sample comprised sorted CD4+, CD8+, or CD8+CD57+ T cells (not recorded which) from PBMCs. These receptors came from a human donor in good health, serving as a control.

The rearrangement joins TRBV6-1 to TRBJ1-2; D is unclear. Trimming removed 5 bases from V and 12 bases from J, with 10 bases in between. Germline V gene sequence: CDR1 MNHNS, CDR2 SASEGT. The CDR3 has 10 residues. The CDR3 loop reads CASSTSGNTF. CDR3 sequence (DNA): TGTGCCAGCAGTACCTCTGGAAACACCTTC.

V and J are TRBV13 and TRBJ2-7; weak D call: TRBD1 (5 bases). This CDR3 is 14 amino acids long. CDR1 and CDR2 from the germline V gene are PRHDT and FYEKMQ (reference sequence). V lost 3 bases and J 0 bases, leaving 9 bases between the germline ends. The CDR3: CASSFRQSSYEQYV. The CDR3 DNA reads as TGTGCCAGCAGCTTCCGACAGAGCTCCTACGAGCAGTACGTC.

This clonotype was picked up one time. This chain's CDR3 is CSASRAGGAYEQYF. Written as DNA, the CDR3 is TGCAGTGCTAGTAGGGCAGGGGGCGCGTACGAGCAGTACTTC. The chain recombines TRBV20-1 with TRBJ2-7, with 8 nucleotides matching TRBD1. With 3 bases clipped from V and 4 bases from J, the junction kept 8 bases outside the gene matches. The V gene's germline CDR1 is DFQATT and CDR2 SNEGSKA (reference sequence). The CDR3 totals 14 residues.

In its sample, this clonotype was seen a few times. The V call is TRBV25-1, the J call TRBJ2-7; TRBD1 matches at 8 bases. The CDR3 runs to 14 residues. The V and J ends lost 6 bases and 3 bases, in that order; junction bases with no gene match: 7. Germline V lookup: CDR1 MGHDK, CDR2 SYGVNS. This CDR3 is CASSKGQGHYEQYF. CDR3 sequence (DNA): TGTGCCAGCAGCAAAGGACAGGGTCACTACGAGCAGTACTTC.